A single sample is the source of the 3 T cell receptor beta chains below, sequenced in a study of T cells in Graves' hyperthyroidism and ophthalmopathy (dated by TCRdb to between 2018 and 2021). Preparation of the library involved multiplex PCR. The sequencing machine was an Illumina HiSeq 2000. The TCR beta CDR3 regions were amplified from RNA transcripts. The first round of RT-PCR for the TCR CDR3 was performed with the HTBI primer set and the Qiagen OneStep RT-PCR kit. Starting from the raw public reads, TCRdb applied fastp trimming at Q25, assembled clones with MiXCR and retained in-frame beta chains. Every CDR3 protein is listed once, alongside the most common genes and DNA of its rows. For this sample there are under 800,000 distinct CDR3 sequences; around 13% appear just once. The ten top clones hold roughly 10% of the sample. Sample: blood. The receptors derive from a woman between 18 and 29 years old with Graves' hyperthyroidism.

This clonotype was picked up a small number of times. CDR3 amino acids: CASSQRGGRGQYF. The CDR3 DNA reads as TGTGCCAGCAGCCAAAGAGGGGGAAGGGGTCAGTACTTC. The chain joins TRBV7-2 to TRBJ2-4; D is perhaps TRBD1 (6 bases). In germline, CDR1 is SGHTA, CDR2 FQGNSA. V was trimmed by 5 bases and J by 12 bases, leaving 17 bases between them. The CDR3 sequence is 13 residues long.

This clonotype was observed at least ten times. The chain joins TRBV13 to TRBJ1-1; D unresolved. Germline assignment: CDR1 PRHDT and CDR2 FYEKMQ (reference sequence). The CDR3 runs to 15 residues. V was shortened by 5 bases and J by 1 base, with 14 bases between the two germline ends. The chain's CDR3 is CASSPGRGWNTEAFF. The CDR3 bases are TGTGCCAGCAGCCCCGGGAGAGGGTGGAACACTGAAGCTTTCTTT. Combining the CDR3 with reference TRBV13 and TRBJ1-1 gives the whole variable domain AAGVIQSPRHLIKEKRETATLKCYPIPRHDTVYWYQQGPGQDPQFLISFYEKMQSDKGSIPDRFSAQQFSDYHSELNMSSLELGDSALYFCASSPGRGWNTEAFFGQGTRLTVV.

This clonotype appeared many times. The rearrangement links TRBV11-1 to TRBJ2-5; 7 bases fit TRBD1. The length of the CDR3 is 13 residues. V lost 3 bases and J lost 5; bases outside the gene matches: 3. The germline CDR1 and CDR2 sequences are SGHAT and FQDESV (reference sequence). For the CDR3, the DNA is TGTGCCAGCAGCTTTACAGGGGAGGAGACCCAGTACTTC. The encoded protein is CASSFTGEETQYF.